The rows below give T cell receptor beta chains drawn from one sample of a study of CD8 T cells in ankylosing spondylitis. TCRdb ran MiXCR on the 5' RACE reads and lists one entry per CDR3 protein. Here the sample spans about 390,000 distinct CDR3 sequences, 20% to 25% being singletons. What was sequenced was blood, either unsorted or a sorted T cell fraction (not recorded which). The source is a male donor with ankylosing spondylitis. Both conserved end residues are part of each CDR3. Each record gives: CDR3 length, J gene, D gene, clone size, V gene, CDR3 protein, CDR3 DNA. D genes are given only for firm matches. Only part of the rows carry a size: once, few, many, or a class if the clone is expanded.

cdr3_length: 14; j_call: TRBJ2-5; d_call: -; clone_size: -; v_call: TRBV9; cdr3_aa: CASSIGLGWETQYF; cdr3_nt: TGTGCCAGCAGCATTGGACTTGGCTGGGAGACCCAGTACTTC
cdr3_length: 15; j_call: TRBJ1-1; d_call: -; clone_size: -; v_call: TRBV5-1; cdr3_aa: CASSLANAGVAEAFF; cdr3_nt: TGCGCCAGCAGCTTGGCCAATGCCGGGGTGGCTGAAGCTTTCTTT
cdr3_length: 14; j_call: TRBJ2-5; d_call: -; clone_size: -; v_call: TRBV7-8; cdr3_aa: CASSEAEYQETQYF; cdr3_nt: TGTGCCAGCAGCGAGGCAGAGTACCAAGAGACCCAGTACTTC
cdr3_length: 13; j_call: TRBJ1-2; d_call: -; clone_size: few; v_call: TRBV9; cdr3_aa: CASSVGSRYGYTF; cdr3_nt: TGTGCCAGCAGCGTAGGATCCCGATATGGCTACACCTTC
cdr3_length: 13; j_call: TRBJ2-1; d_call: TRBD2; clone_size: few; v_call: TRBV18; cdr3_aa: CASSPAGGHEQFF; cdr3_nt: TGTGCCAGCTCACCAGCGGGGGGCCATGAGCAGTTCTTC
cdr3_length: 16; j_call: TRBJ2-2; d_call: TRBD2; clone_size: -; v_call: TRBV6-5; cdr3_aa: CASSYSGEGYTGELFF; cdr3_nt: TGTGCCAGCAGTTACTCGGGGGAGGGTTACACCGGGGAGCTGTTTTTT
cdr3_length: 15; j_call: TRBJ1-6; d_call: -; clone_size: -; v_call: TRBV2; cdr3_aa: CASSEDPAANSPLHF; cdr3_nt: TGTGCCAGCAGTGAAGACCCAGCAGCTAATTCACCCCTCCACTTT
cdr3_length: 13; j_call: TRBJ2-1; d_call: TRBD2; clone_size: many; v_call: TRBV29-1; cdr3_aa: CSVEPAGVGEQFF; cdr3_nt: TGCAGCGTTGAACCAGCGGGAGTAGGTGAGCAGTTCTTC
cdr3_length: 15; j_call: TRBJ2-1; d_call: TRBD2; clone_size: -; v_call: TRBV5-1; cdr3_aa: CASSPGGRAKGERFF; cdr3_nt: TGCGCCAGCAGCCCGGGCGGGAGGGCCAAGGGTGAGCGGTTCTTC
cdr3_length: 13; j_call: TRBJ1-1; d_call: TRBD1; clone_size: few; v_call: TRBV20-1; cdr3_aa: CSADRQGETEAFF; cdr3_nt: TGCAGTGCTGATAGACAGGGGGAGACTGAAGCTTTCTTT
cdr3_length: 14; j_call: TRBJ1-1; d_call: -; clone_size: few; v_call: TRBV29-1; cdr3_aa: CSVEFSGVSTEAFF; cdr3_nt: TGCAGCGTTGAATTTTCAGGGGTGAGCACTGAAGCTTTCTTT
cdr3_length: 13; j_call: TRBJ1-2; d_call: -; clone_size: -; v_call: TRBV5-1; cdr3_aa: CASSLRFNYGYTF; cdr3_nt: TGCGCCAGCAGCTTGCGGTTCAACTATGGCTACACCTTC
cdr3_length: 14; j_call: TRBJ1-1; d_call: -; clone_size: few; v_call: TRBV18; cdr3_aa: CASSPQGMNTEAFF; cdr3_nt: TGTGCCAGCTCACCCCAGGGGATGAACACTGAAGCTTTCTTT
cdr3_length: 13; j_call: TRBJ2-2; d_call: -; clone_size: few; v_call: TRBV20-1; cdr3_aa: CSAREGWAGELFF; cdr3_nt: TGCAGTGCTAGAGAAGGGTGGGCCGGGGAGCTGTTTTTT
cdr3_length: 20; j_call: TRBJ2-1; d_call: TRBD1; clone_size: -; v_call: TRBV19; cdr3_aa: CATDSTARGLRLASYNEQFF; cdr3_nt: TGTGCCACTGACTCCACGGCCAGGGGGCTGCGACTTGCCTCCTACAATGAGCAGTTCTTC
cdr3_length: 14; j_call: TRBJ2-3; d_call: -; clone_size: few; v_call: TRBV6-2/TRBV6-3; cdr3_aa: CASEDRTGADTQYF; cdr3_nt: TGTGCCAGCGAGGACAGGACGGGGGCAGATACGCAGTATTTT
cdr3_length: 15; j_call: TRBJ2-7; d_call: -; clone_size: few; v_call: TRBV4-1; cdr3_aa: CASSQVDQRIYEQYF; cdr3_nt: TGCGCCAGCAGCCAAGTGGACCAACGTATCTACGAGCAGTACTTC
cdr3_length: 14; j_call: TRBJ2-1; d_call: -; clone_size: few; v_call: TRBV5-6; cdr3_aa: CASSLDHRGYEQFF; cdr3_nt: TGTGCCAGCAGCTTGGATCATAGAGGCTATGAGCAGTTCTTC
cdr3_length: 15; j_call: TRBJ1-5; d_call: TRBD1; clone_size: few; v_call: TRBV5-1; cdr3_aa: CASSPRTGGASPQHF; cdr3_nt: TGCGCCAGCAGCCCACGGACAGGGGGCGCATCGCCCCAGCATTTT
cdr3_length: 16; j_call: TRBJ2-3; d_call: -; clone_size: -; v_call: TRBV7-9; cdr3_aa: CASSFISPSSGTQQYF; cdr3_nt: TGTGCCAGCAGCTTCATTTCCCCCTCCTCCGGGACACAGCAGTATTTT
cdr3_length: 14; j_call: TRBJ2-7; d_call: TRBD1; clone_size: few; v_call: TRBV5-1; cdr3_aa: CASSQGTGIYEQYF; cdr3_nt: TGCGCCAGCAGTCAGGGGACAGGGATCTACGAGCAGTACTTC
cdr3_length: 13; j_call: TRBJ1-5; d_call: -; clone_size: few; v_call: TRBV6-1; cdr3_aa: CASGGTNNQPQHF; cdr3_nt: TGTGCCAGCGGCGGCACAAACAATCAGCCCCAGCATTTT
cdr3_length: 11; j_call: TRBJ2-1; d_call: -; clone_size: -; v_call: TRBV29-1; cdr3_aa: CGGYLYNEQFF; cdr3_nt: TGCGGAGGATACCTCTACAATGAGCAGTTCTTC
cdr3_length: 14; j_call: TRBJ2-4; d_call: TRBD2; clone_size: -; v_call: TRBV27; cdr3_aa: CASSSGGLGLVQYF; cdr3_nt: TGTGCCAGCAGTTCCGGCGGACTAGGTTTAGTTCAGTACTTC
cdr3_length: 12; j_call: TRBJ2-5; d_call: -; clone_size: once; v_call: TRBV28; cdr3_aa: CATSGLGETQYF; cdr3_nt: TGTGCCACCTCAGGTTTAGGGGAGACCCAGTACTTC
cdr3_length: 14; j_call: TRBJ2-7; d_call: TRBD1; clone_size: few; v_call: TRBV18; cdr3_aa: CASSRRTGAYEQYF; cdr3_nt: TGTGCCAGCTCACGGAGGACAGGGGCCTACGAGCAGTACTTC
cdr3_length: 16; j_call: TRBJ2-7; d_call: TRBD2; clone_size: -; v_call: TRBV5-1; cdr3_aa: CASRPGRAGNSYEQYF; cdr3_nt: TGCGCCAGCAGGCCCGGGAGGGCTGGGAACTCCTACGAGCAGTACTTC
cdr3_length: 15; j_call: TRBJ1-3; d_call: -; clone_size: few; v_call: TRBV4-1; cdr3_aa: CASSPHRLTGNTIYF; cdr3_nt: TGCGCCAGCAGCCCACATCGGCTCACTGGAAACACCATATATTTT
cdr3_length: 15; j_call: TRBJ2-2; d_call: -; clone_size: -; v_call: TRBV28; cdr3_aa: CASKAATPRGGELFF; cdr3_nt: TGTGCCAGCAAGGCGGCTACGCCCCGGGGCGGGGAGCTGTTTTTT
cdr3_length: 16; j_call: TRBJ2-5; d_call: TRBD2; clone_size: -; v_call: TRBV20-1; cdr3_aa: CSANIPLAGEGETQYF; cdr3_nt: TGCAGTGCTAACATCCCCTTGGCGGGAGAAGGAGAGACCCAGTACTTC
cdr3_length: 11; j_call: TRBJ2-2; d_call: -; clone_size: -; v_call: TRBV28; cdr3_aa: CASRYAGELFF; cdr3_nt: TGTGCCAGCAGATACGCCGGGGAGCTGTTTTTT
cdr3_length: 15; j_call: TRBJ2-3; d_call: -; clone_size: many; v_call: TRBV10-3; cdr3_aa: CAISDIRLPTDTQYF; cdr3_nt: TGTGCCATCAGTGACATTCGACTTCCCACAGATACGCAGTATTTT
cdr3_length: 12; j_call: TRBJ1-1; d_call: -; clone_size: few; v_call: TRBV18; cdr3_aa: CASSPINTEAFF; cdr3_nt: TGTGCCAGCTCACCCATAAACACTGAAGCTTTCTTT
cdr3_length: 13; j_call: TRBJ1-1; d_call: -; clone_size: many; v_call: TRBV7-2; cdr3_aa: CASSLEGRRIAFF; cdr3_nt: TGTGCCAGCAGCTTAGAGGGGCGGCGTATAGCTTTCTTT
cdr3_length: 19; j_call: TRBJ2-1; d_call: TRBD2; clone_size: few; v_call: TRBV7-8; cdr3_aa: CASSHLGADLAGGRNEQFF; cdr3_nt: TGTGCCAGCAGCCACCTAGGGGCCGATCTAGCGGGAGGAAGGAATGAGCAGTTCTTC
cdr3_length: 16; j_call: TRBJ1-2; d_call: -; clone_size: few; v_call: TRBV29-1; cdr3_aa: CSVGGATQQDNYGYTF; cdr3_nt: TGCAGCGTTGGGGGGGCTACCCAGCAGGATAACTATGGCTACACCTTC
cdr3_length: 12; j_call: TRBJ1-5; d_call: -; clone_size: -; v_call: TRBV28; cdr3_aa: CASTKGDQPQHF; cdr3_nt: TGTGCCAGCACCAAGGGGGATCAGCCCCAGCATTTT
cdr3_length: 14; j_call: TRBJ1-1; d_call: -; clone_size: -; v_call: TRBV27; cdr3_aa: CASSLSGSYTEAFF; cdr3_nt: TGTGCCAGCAGTTTATCGGGGAGTTACACTGAAGCTTTCTTT